The T cell receptor beta chain described here comes from a study of blood T cell repertoires in COVID-19. The wider study: Some COVID-19 samples were acute and others convalescent; all came from the United States, Italy and Spain. T cells, B-cell-depleted T cells, or PBMCs supplied cDNA or gDNA.

V lost 7 bases and J lost 6, with 15 bases in between. The CDR3 is 13 amino acids. Per the germline V gene, CDR1 is SQVTM and CDR2 is ANQGSEA. Authors' processing steps: Amplifying reference gene primers gave estimates of nucleated cell counts. This table comes from immunoSEQ multiplex PCR, and its TCRdb copy is limited to in-frame clones, with some not included. The V and J calls and clone size are taken from that table; D and trimming were inferred from the DNA. The sample lists under 450,000 clones, 89% occurring once. Enrollment of patients from Seattle took place during active infection, with longitudinal follow-up.

This sequence joins TRBV29-1 and TRBJ2-2, with D perhaps matching TRBD1 (5 bases). The sequenced sample was peripheral blood. This TCR came from a woman in her thirties or forties with COVID-19, enrolled during active disease. CDR3 coding DNA: TGCAGCGCCCAGATAGGGGCCGCCGGGGAGCTGTTTTTT. It is translated as CSAQIGAAGELFF.